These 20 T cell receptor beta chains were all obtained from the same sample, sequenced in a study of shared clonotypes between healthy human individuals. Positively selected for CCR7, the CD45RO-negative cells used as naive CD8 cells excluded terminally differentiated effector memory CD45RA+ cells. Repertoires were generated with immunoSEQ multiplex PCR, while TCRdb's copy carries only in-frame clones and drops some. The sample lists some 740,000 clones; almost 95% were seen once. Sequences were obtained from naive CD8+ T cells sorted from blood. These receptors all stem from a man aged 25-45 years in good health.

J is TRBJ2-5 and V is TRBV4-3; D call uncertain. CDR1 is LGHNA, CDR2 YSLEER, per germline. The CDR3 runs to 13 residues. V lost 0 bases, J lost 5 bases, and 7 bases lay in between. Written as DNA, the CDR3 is TGCGCCAGCAGCCAAGATCAAGGGGAGACCCAGTACTTC. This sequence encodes CASSQDQGETQYF.

CDR3 sequence: CSVLGTASNQPQHF. The CDR3 DNA sequence: TGCAGCGTGCTAGGGACAGCGAGCAATCAGCCCCAGCATTTT. The chain combines TRBV29-1 with TRBJ1-5, with 7 bases identical to TRBD1. V shed 6 bases, J shed 1 base, and the junction held 6 bases outside the gene matches. This CDR3 is built from 14 residues. Germline lookup yields CDR1 SQVTM and CDR2 ANQGSEA.

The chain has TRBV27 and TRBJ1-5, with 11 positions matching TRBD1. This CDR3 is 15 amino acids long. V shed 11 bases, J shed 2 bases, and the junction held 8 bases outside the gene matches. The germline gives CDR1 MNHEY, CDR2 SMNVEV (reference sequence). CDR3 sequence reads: CAAGQGGGGNQPQHF. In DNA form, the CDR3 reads TGTGCCGCGGGACAGGGGGGTGGTGGCAATCAGCCCCAGCATTTT.

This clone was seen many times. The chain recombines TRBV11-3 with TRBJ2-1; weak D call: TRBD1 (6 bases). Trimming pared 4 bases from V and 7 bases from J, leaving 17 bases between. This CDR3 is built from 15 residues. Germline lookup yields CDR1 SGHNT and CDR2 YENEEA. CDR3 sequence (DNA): TGTGCCAGCAGCTCTCGGGACAACCCGTTAAATGAGCAGTTCTTC. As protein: CASSSRDNPLNEQFF.

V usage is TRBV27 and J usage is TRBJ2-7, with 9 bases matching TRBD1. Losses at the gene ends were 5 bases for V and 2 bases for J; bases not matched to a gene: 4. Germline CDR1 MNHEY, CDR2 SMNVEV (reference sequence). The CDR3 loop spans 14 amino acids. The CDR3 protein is CASSTGGSTYEQYF. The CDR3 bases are TGTGCCAGCAGTACAGGGGGCTCGACCTACGAGCAGTACTTC.

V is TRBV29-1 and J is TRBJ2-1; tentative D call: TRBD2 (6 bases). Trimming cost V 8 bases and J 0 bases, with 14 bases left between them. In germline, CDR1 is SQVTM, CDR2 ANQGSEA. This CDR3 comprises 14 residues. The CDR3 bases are TGCAGCCTACGGGGGTCTAGCTCCTACAATGAGCAGTTCTTC. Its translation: CSLRGSSSYNEQFF.

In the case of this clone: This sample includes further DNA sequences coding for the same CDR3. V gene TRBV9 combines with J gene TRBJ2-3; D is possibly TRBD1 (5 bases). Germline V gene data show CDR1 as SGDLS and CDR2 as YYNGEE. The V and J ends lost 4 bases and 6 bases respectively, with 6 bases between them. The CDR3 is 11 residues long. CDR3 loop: CASSPGDTQYF. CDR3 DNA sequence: TGTGCCAGCAGCCCAGGGGATACGCAGTATTTT.

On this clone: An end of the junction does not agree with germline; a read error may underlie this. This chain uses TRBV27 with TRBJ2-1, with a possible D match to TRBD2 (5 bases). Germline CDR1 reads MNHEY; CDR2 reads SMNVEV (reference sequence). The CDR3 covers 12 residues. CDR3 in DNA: TGTGCCAGCAGTTTGGCGCTGAGGGAGCTGTTCTTC. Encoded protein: CASSLALRELFF.

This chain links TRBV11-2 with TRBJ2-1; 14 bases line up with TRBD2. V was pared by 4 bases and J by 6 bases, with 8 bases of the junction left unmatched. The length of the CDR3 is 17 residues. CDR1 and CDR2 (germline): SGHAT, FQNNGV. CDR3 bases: TGTGCCAGCAGCTCACGACTAGCGGGAGGGGGGGGCAATGAGCAGTTCTTC. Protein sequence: CASSSRLAGGGGNEQFF.

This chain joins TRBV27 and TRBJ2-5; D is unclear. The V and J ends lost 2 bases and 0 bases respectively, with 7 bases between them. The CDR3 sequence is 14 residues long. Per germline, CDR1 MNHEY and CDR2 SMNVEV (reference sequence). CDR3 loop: CASSLGVDQETQYF. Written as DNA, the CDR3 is TGTGCCAGCAGTTTAGGGGTAGACCAAGAGACCCAGTACTTC.

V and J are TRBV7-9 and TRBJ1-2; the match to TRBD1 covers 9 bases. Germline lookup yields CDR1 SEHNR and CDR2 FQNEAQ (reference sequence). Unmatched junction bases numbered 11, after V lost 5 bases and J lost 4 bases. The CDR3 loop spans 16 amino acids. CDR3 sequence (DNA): TGTGCCAGCAGCCCCCTCGGGACAGGGTCGAGCTATGGCTACACCTTC. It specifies CASSPLGTGSSYGYTF. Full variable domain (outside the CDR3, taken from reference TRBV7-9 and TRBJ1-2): DTGVSQNPRHKITKRGQNVTFRCDPISEHNRLYWYRQTLGQGPEFLTYFQNEAQLEKSRLLSDRFSAERPKGSFSTLEIQRTEQGDSAMYLCASSPLGTGSSYGYTFGSGTRLTVV.

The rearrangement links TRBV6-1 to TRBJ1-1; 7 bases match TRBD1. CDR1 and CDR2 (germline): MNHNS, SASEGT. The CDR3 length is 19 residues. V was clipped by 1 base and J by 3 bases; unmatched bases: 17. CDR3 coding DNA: TGTGCCAGCAGTGAAGGAAGGTTACGTCGTGGCAGGGGGGACACTGAAGCTTTCTTT. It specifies CASSEGRLRRGRGDTEAFF.

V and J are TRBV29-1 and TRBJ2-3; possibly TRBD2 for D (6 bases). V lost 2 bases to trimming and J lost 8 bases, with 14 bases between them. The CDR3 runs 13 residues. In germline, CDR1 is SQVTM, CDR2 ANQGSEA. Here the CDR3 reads CSVERGAVGTQYF. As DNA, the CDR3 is TGCAGCGTTGAACGCGGGGCGGTCGGTACGCAGTATTTT.

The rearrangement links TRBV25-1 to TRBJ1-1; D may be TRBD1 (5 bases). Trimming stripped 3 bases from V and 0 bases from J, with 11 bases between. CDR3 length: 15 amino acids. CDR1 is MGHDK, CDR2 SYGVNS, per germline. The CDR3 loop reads CASSETGGMNTEAFF. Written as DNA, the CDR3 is TGTGCCAGCAGTGAGACGGGGGGGATGAACACTGAAGCTTTCTTT.

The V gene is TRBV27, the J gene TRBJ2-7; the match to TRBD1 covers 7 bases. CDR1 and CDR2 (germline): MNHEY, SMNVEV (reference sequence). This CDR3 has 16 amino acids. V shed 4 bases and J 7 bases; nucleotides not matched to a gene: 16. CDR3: CASSSWTGLNFGEQYF. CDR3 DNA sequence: TGTGCCAGCAGTTCTTGGACAGGCCTGAATTTCGGGGAGCAGTACTTC.

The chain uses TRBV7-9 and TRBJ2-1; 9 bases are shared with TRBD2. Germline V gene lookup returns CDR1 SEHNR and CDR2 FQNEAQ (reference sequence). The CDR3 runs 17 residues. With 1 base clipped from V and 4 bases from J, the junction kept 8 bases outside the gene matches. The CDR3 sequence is CASSLEGRLAVYNEQFF. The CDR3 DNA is TGTGCCAGCAGCTTAGAAGGCCGACTAGCGGTATACAATGAGCAGTTCTTC.

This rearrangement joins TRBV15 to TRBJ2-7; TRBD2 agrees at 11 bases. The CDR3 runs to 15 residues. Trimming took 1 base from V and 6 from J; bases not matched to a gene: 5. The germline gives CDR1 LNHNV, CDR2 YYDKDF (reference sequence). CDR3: CATSRGTGTSGEQYF. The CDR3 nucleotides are TGTGCCACCAGCAGAGGCACCGGGACTAGCGGCGAGCAGTACTTC.

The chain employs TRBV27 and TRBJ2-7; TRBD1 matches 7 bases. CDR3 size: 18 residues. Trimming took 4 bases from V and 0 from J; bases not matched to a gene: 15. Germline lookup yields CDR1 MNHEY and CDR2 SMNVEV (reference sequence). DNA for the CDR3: TGTGCCAGCAGTTCGGCGGACAGGTCTTTGGGGACCTCCTACGAGCAGTACTTC. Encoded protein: CASSSADRSLGTSYEQYF.

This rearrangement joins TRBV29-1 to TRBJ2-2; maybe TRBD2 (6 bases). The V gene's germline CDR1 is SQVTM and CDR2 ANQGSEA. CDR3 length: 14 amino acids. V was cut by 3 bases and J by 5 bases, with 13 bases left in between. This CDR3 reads CSVDSGVGTGELFF. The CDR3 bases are TGCAGCGTTGATTCGGGAGTGGGGACCGGGGAGCTGTTTTTT.

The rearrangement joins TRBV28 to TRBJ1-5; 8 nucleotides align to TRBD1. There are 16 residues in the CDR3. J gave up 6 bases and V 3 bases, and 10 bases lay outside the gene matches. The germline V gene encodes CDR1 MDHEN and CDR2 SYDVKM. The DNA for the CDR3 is TGTGCCAGCAGTTTTCCCCGACAGGGGATTCGTCAGCCCCAGCATTTT. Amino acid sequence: CASSFPRQGIRQPQHF.